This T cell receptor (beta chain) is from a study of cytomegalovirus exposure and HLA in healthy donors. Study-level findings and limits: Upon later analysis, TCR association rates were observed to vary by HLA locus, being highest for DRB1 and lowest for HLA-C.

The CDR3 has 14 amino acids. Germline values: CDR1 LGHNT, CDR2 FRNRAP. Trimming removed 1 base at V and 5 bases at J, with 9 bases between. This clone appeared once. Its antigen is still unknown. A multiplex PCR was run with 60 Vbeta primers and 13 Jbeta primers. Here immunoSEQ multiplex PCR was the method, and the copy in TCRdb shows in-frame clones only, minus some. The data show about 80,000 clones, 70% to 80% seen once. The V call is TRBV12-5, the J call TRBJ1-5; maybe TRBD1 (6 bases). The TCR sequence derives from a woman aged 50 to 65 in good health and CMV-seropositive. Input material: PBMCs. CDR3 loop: CASGLEQGYQPQHF. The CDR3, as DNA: TGTGCTAGTGGTTTGGAGCAGGGGTATCAGCCCCAGCATTTT.